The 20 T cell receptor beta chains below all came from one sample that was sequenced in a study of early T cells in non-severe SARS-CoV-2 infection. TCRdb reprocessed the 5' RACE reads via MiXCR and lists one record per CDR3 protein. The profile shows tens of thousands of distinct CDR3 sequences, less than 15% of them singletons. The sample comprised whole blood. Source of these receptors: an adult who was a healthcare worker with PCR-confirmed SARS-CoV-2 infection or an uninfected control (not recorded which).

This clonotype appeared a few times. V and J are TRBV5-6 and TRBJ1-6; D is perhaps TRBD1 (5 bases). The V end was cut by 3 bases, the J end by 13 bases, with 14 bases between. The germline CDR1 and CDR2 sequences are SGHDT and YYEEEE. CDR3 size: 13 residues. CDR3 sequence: CASSSGDHRPLHF. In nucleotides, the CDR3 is TGTGCCAGCAGCTCGGGGGACCATCGGCCCCTCCACTTT.

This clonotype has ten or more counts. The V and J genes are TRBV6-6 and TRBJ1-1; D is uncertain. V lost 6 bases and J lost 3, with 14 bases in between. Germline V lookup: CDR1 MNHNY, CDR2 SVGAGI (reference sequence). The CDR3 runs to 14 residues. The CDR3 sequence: CASSPPGRDTEAFF. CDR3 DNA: TGTGCCAGCAGCCCACCGGGGAGGGACACTGAAGCTTTCTTT.

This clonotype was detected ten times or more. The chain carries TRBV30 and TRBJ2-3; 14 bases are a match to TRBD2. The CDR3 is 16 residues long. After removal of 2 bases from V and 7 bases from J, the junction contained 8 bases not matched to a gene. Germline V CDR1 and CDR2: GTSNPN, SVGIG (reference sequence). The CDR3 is CAWSLGTSGGENTQYF. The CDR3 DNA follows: TGTGCCTGGAGTCTTGGGACTAGCGGGGGAGAGAATACGCAGTATTTT.

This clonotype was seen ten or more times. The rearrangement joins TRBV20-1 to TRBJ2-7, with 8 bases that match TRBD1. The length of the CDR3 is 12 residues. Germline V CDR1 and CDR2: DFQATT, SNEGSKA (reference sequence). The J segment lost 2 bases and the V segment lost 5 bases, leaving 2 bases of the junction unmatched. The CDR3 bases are TGCAGTGCTGACAGGGGACCCTACGAGCAGTACTTC. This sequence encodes CSADRGPYEQYF.

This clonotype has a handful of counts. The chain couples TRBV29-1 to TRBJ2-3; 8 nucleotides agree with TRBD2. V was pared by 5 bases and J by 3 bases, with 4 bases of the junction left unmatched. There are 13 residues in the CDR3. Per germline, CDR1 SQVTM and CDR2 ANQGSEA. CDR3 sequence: CSVSGGGTDTQYF. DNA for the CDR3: TGCAGCGTTAGCGGGGGAGGTACAGATACGCAGTATTTT.

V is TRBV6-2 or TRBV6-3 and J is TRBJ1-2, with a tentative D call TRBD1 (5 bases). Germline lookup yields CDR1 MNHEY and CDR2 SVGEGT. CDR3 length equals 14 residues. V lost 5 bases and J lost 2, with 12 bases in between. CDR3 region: CASSPTWGNYGYTF. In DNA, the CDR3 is TGTGCCAGCAGTCCTACATGGGGGAACTATGGCTACACCTTC.

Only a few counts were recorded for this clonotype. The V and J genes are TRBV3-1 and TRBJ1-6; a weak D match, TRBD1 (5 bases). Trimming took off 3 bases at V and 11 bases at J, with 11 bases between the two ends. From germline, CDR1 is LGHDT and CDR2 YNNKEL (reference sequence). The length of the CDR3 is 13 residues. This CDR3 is CASSQGPVPPLHF. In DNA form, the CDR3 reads TGTGCCAGCAGCCAGGGACCGGTACCACCCCTCCACTTT. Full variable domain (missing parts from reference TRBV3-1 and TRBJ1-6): DTAVSQTPKYLVTQMGNDKSIKCEQNLGHDTMYWYKQDSKKFLKIMFSYNNKELIINETVPNRFSPKSPDKAHLNLHINSLELGDSAVYFCASSQGPVPPLHFGNGTRLTVT.

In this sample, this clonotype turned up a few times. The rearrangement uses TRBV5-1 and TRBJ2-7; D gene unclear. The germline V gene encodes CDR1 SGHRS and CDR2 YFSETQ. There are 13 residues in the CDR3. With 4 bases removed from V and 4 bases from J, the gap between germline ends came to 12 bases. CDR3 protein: CASSAVRGYEQYF. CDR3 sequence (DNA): TGCGCCAGCAGCGCCGTCAGAGGTTACGAGCAGTACTTC.

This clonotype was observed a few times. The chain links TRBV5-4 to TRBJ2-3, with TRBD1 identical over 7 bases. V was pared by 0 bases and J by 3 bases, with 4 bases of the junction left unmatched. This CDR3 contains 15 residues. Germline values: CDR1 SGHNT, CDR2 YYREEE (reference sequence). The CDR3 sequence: CASSLVVRGTDTQYF. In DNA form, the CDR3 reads TGTGCCAGCAGCTTGGTGGTCAGGGGGACAGATACGCAGTATTTT.

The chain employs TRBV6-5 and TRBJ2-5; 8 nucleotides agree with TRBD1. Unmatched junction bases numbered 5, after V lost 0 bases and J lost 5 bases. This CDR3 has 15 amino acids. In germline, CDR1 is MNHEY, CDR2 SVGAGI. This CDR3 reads CASSYSPGGTETQYF. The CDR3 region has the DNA TGTGCCAGCAGTTACTCCCCAGGGGGCACTGAGACCCAGTACTTC.

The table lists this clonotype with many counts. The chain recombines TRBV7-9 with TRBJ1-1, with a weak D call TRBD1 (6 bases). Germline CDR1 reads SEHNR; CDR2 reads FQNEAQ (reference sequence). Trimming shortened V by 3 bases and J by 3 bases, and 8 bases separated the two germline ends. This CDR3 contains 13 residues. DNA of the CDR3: TGTGCCAGCAGCTTGAACAGGGACACTGAAGCTTTCTTT. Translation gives CASSLNRDTEAFF.

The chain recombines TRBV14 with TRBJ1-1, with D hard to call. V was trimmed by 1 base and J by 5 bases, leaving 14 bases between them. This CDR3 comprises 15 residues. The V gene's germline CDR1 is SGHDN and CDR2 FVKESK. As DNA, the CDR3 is TGTGCCAGCAGCCAAGTTACCCGGGAGAGGACTGAAGCTTTCTTT. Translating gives CASSQVTRERTEAFF.

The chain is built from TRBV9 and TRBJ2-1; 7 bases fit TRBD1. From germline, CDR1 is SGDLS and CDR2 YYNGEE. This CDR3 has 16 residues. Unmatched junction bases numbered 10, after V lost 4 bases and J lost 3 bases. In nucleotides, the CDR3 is TGTGCCAGCAGCTTGAGGGACAGCGCTTACTACAATGAGCAGTTCTTC. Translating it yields CASSLRDSAYYNEQFF. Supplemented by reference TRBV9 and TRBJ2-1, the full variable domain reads DSGVTQTPKHLITATGQRVTLRCSPRSGDLSVYWYQQSLDQGLQFLIQYYNGEERAKGNILERFSAQQFPDLHSELNLSSLELGDSALYFCASSLRDSAYYNEQFFGPGTRLTVL.

The CDR3 DNA reads TGTGCCAGCAGCCAAGAGACGGACAGGGCCACAGATACGCAGTATTTT. This encodes CASSQETDRATDTQYF. The J gene is TRBJ2-3, the V gene TRBV4-2, with TRBD1 identical over 8 bases. CDR1 and CDR2 (germline): LGHNA, YNFKEQ. This CDR3 comprises 16 residues. V shed 0 bases and J 2 bases; nucleotides not matched to a gene: 4.

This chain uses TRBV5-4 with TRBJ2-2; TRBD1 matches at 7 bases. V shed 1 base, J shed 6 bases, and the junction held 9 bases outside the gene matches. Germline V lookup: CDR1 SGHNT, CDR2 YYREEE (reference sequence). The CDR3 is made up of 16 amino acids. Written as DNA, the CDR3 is TGTGCCAGCAGCTTGATCCGGGACAGACGTCCCGGGGAGCTGTTTTTT. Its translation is CASSLIRDRRPGELFF.

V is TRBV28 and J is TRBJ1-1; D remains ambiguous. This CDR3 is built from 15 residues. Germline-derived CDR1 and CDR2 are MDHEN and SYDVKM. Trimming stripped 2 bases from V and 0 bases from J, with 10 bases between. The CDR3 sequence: CASSLAGSLNTEAFF. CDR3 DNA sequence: TGTGCCAGCAGTTTAGCGGGCAGCCTGAACACTGAAGCTTTCTTT. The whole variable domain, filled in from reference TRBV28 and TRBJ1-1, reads DVKVTQSSRYLVKRTGEKVFLECVQDMDHENMFWYRQDPGLGLRLIYFSYDVKMKEKGDIPEGYSVSREKKERFSLILESASTNQTSMYLCASSLAGSLNTEAFFGQGTRLTVV.

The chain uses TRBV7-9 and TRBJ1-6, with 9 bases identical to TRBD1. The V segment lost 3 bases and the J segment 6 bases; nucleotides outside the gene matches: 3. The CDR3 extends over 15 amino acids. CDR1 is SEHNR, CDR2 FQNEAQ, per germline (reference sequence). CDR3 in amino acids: CASSLEDRGNSPLHF. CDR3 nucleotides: TGTGCCAGCAGCTTGGAGGACAGGGGTAATTCACCCCTCCACTTT.

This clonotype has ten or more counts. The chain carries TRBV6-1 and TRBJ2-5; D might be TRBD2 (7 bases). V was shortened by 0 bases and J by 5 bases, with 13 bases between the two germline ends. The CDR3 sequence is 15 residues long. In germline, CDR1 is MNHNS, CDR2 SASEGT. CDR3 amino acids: CASSEARGPGETQYF. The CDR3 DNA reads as TGTGCCAGCAGTGAAGCGCGGGGGCCTGGGGAGACCCAGTACTTC.

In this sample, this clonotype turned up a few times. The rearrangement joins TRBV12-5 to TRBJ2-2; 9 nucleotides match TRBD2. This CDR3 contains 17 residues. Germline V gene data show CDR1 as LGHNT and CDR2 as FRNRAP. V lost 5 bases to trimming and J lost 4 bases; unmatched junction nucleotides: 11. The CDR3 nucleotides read TGTGCTAGTGGTAACCCGAATCTAGCGGGGCGCACCGGGGAGCTGTTTTTT. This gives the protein CASGNPNLAGRTGELFF.

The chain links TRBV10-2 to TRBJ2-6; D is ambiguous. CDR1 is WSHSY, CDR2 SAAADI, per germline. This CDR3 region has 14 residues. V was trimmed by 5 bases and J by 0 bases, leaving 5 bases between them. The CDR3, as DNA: TGCGCCAGCAGTCTAGACTCTGGGGCCAACGTCCTGACTTTC. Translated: CASSLDSGANVLTF.